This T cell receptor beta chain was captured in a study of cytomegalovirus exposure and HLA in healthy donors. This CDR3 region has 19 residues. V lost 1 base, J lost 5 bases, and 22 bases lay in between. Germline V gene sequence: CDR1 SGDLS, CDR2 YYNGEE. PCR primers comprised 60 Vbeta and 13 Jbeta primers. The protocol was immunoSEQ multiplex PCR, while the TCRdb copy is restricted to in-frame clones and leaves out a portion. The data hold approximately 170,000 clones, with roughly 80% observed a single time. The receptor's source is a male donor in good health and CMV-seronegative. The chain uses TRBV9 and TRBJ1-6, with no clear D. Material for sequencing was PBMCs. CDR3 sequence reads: CASSVNPSVQALDNSPLHF. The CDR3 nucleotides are TGTGCCAGCAGCGTAAACCCTTCAGTTCAGGCACTTGATAATTCACCCCTCCACTTT.